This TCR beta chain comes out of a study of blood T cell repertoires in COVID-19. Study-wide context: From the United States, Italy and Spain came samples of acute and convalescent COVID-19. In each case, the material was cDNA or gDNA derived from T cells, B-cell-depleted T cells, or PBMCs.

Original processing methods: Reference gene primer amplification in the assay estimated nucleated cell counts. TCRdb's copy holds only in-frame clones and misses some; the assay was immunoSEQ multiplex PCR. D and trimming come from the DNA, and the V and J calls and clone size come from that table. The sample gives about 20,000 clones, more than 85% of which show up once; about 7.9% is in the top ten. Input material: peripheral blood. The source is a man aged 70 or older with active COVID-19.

The CDR3 DNA sequence: TGTGCCAGCAGCCCCCCAGGGGTCGAGCAGTACTTC. Translated, it gives CASSPPGVEQYF. The chain is built from TRBV7-9 and TRBJ2-7; a weak D match, TRBD1 (6 bases). Germline V gives CDR1 SEHNR, CDR2 FQNEAQ (reference sequence). V was shortened by 5 bases and J by 6 bases, with 11 bases between the two germline ends. The CDR3 spans 12 residues.